This T cell receptor beta chain was sequenced in a study of CD8+ T cells in alopecia areata. As the sequencing template, cDNA was produced by extracting RNA and reverse transcribing it. The table came from immunoSEQ multiplex PCR; TCRdb's copy has only in-frame clones and leaves some out. There are around 150,000 clones in the sample; about 54% occur only once, and approximately 4.8% lies in the top ten. V lost 0 bases and J lost 2, with 11 bases in between. CDR1 is SGHDT and CDR2 is YYEEEE in the germline V gene. The CDR3 extends over 15 amino acids. This TCR derives from a human donor in good health. This chain connects TRBV5-6 to TRBJ2-5; no clear D. The sample taken for sequencing was CD4+ T cells sorted from blood. The CDR3 region is CASSLGWHPQETQYF. DNA of the CDR3: TGTGCCAGCAGCTTGGGTTGGCATCCTCAAGAGACCCAGTACTTC. The complete variable domain, with remaining parts taken from reference TRBV5-6 and TRBJ2-5, reads DAGVTQSPTHLIKTRGQQVTLRCSPKSGHDTVSWYQQALGQGPQFIFQYYEEEERQRGNFPDRFSGHQFPNYSSELNVNALLLGDSALYLCASSLGWHPQETQYFGPGTRLLVL.